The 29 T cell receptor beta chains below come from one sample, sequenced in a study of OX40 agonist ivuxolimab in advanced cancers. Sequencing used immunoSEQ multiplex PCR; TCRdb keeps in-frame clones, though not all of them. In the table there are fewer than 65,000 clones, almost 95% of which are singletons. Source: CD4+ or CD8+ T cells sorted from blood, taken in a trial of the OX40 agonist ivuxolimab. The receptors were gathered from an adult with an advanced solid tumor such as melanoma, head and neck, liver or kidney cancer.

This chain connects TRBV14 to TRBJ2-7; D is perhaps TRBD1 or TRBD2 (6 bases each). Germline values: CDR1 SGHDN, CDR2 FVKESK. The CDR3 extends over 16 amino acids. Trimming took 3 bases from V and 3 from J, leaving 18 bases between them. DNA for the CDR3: TGTGCCAGCAGCCACCGGGGGACAAGGAACGACTACGAGCAGTACTTC. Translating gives CASSHRGTRNDYEQYF.

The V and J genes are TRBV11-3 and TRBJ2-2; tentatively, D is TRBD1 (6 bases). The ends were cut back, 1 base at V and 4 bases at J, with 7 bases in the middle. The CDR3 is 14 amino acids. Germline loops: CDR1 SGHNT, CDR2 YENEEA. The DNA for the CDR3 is TGTGCCAGCAGCTTAGGGACAGTCACCGGGGAGCTGTTTTTT. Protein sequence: CASSLGTVTGELFF.

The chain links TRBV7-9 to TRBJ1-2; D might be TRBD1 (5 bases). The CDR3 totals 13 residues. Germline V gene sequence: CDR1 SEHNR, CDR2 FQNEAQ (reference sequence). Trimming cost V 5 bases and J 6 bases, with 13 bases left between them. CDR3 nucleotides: TGTGCCAGCAGCGGGGCAGGGAAGGATGGCTACACCTTC. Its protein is CASSGAGKDGYTF.

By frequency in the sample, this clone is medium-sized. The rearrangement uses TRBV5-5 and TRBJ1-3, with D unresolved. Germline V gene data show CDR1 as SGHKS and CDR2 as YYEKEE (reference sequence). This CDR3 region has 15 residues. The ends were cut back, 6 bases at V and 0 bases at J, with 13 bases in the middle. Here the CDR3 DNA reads TGTGCCAGCACCACGACGGCGAACTCTGGAAACACCATATATTTT. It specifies CASTTTANSGNTIYF.

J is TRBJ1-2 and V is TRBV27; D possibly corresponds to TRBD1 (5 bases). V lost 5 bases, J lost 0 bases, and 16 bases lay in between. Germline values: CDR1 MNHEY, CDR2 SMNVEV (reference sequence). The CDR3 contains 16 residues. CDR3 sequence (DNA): TGTGCCAGCAGTCCCCTCCAACCGGGGCCTAACTATGGCTACACCTTC. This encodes CASSPLQPGPNYGYTF.

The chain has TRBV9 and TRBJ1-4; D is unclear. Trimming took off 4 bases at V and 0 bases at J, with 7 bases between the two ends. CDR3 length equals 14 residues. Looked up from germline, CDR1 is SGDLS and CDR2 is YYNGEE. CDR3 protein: CASSTSATNEKLFF. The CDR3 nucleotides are TGTGCCAGCAGCACATCCGCAACTAATGAAAAACTGTTTTTT.

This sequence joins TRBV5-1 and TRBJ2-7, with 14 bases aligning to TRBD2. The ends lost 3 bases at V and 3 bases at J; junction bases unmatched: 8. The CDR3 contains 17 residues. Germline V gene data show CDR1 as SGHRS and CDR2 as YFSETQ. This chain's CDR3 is CASSSGLAGGINYEQYF. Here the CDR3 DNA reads TGCGCCAGCAGCTCTGGACTAGCGGGGGGAATCAACTACGAGCAGTACTTC.

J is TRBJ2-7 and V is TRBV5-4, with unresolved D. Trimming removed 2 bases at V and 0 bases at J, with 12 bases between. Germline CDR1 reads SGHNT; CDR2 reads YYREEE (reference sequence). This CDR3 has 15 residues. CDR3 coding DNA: TGTGCCAGCAGCTTTGGCCTTTCAAGCTCCTACGAGCAGTACTTC. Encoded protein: CASSFGLSSSYEQYF.

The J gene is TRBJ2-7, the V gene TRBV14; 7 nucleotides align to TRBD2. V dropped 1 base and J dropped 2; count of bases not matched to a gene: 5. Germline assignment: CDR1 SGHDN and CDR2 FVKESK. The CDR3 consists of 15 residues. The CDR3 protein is CASSQGAGRAYEQYF. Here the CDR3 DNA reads TGTGCCAGCAGCCAAGGGGCTGGGAGGGCCTACGAGCAGTACTTC.

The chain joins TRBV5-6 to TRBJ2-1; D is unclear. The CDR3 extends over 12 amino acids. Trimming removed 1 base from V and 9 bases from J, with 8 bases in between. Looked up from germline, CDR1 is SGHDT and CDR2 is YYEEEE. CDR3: CASSLSVGEQFF. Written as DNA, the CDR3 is TGTGCCAGCAGCTTGTCGGTCGGTGAGCAGTTCTTC.

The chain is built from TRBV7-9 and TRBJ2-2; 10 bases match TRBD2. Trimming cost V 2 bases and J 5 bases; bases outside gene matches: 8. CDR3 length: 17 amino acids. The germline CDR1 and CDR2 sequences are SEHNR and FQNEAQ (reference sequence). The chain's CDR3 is CASSLSALAGVTGELFF. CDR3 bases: TGTGCCAGCAGCTTAAGTGCTCTAGCGGGAGTTACCGGGGAGCTGTTTTTT. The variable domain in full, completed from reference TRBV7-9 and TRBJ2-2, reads DTGVSQNPRHKITKRGQNVTFRCDPISEHNRLYWYRQTLGQGPEFLTYFQNEAQLEKSRLLSDRFSAERPKGSFSTLEIQRTEQGDSAMYLCASSLSALAGVTGELFFGEGSRLTVL.

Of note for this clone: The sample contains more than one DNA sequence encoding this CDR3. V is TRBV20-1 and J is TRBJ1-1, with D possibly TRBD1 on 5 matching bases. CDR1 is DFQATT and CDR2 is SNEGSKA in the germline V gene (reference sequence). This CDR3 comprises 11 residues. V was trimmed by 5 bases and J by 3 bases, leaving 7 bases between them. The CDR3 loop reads CSARDYTEAFF. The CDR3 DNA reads TGCAGTGCTCGGGACTACACTGAAGCTTTCTTT.

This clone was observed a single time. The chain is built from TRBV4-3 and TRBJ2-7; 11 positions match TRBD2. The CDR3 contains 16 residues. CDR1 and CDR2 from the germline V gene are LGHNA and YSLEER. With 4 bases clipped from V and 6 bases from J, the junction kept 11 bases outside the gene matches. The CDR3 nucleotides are TGCGCCAGCAGCCGGGGAGGAGGCGGACTAGCGGGCGAGCAGTACTTC. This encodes CASSRGGGGLAGEQYF.

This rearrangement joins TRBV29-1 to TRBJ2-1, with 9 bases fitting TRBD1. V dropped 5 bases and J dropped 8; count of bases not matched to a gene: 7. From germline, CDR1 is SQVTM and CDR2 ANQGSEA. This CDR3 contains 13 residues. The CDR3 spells CSVNIRDRDEQFF. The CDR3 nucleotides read TGCAGCGTTAACATCCGGGACAGGGATGAGCAGTTCTTC.

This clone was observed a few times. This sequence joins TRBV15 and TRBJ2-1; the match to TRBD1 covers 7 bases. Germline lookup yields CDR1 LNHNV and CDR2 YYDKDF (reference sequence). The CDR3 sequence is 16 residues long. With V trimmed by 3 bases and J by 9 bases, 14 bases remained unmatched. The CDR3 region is CATSSPLGEGQFEQFF. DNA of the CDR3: TGTGCCACCAGCAGTCCGTTGGGTGAGGGACAGTTTGAGCAGTTCTTC. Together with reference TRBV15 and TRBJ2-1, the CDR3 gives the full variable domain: DAMVIQNPRYQVTQFGKPVTLSCSQTLNHNVMYWYQQKSSQAPKLLFHYYDKDFNNEADTPDNFQSRRPNTSFCFLDIRSPGLGDTAMYLCATSSPLGEGQFEQFFGPGTRLTVL.

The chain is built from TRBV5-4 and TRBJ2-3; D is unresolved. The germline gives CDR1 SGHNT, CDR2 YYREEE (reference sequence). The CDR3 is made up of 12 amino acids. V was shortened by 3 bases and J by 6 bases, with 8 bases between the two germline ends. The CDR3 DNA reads TGTGCCAGCAGCTCCATTGGGGATACGCAGTATTTT. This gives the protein CASSSIGDTQYF.

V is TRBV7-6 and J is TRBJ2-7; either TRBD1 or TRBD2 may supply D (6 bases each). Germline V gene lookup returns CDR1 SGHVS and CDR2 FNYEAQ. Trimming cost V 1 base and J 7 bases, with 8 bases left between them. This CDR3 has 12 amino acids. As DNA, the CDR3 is TGTGCCAGCAGCTTAGGGGGGGCGGAGCAGTACTTC. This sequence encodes CASSLGGAEQYF. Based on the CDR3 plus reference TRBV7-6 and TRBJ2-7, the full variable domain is GAGVSQSPRYKVTKRGQDVALRCDPISGHVSLYWYRQALGQGPEFLTYFNYEAQQDKSGLPNDRFSAERPEGSISTLTIQRTEQRDSAMYRCASSLGGAEQYFGPGTRLTVT.

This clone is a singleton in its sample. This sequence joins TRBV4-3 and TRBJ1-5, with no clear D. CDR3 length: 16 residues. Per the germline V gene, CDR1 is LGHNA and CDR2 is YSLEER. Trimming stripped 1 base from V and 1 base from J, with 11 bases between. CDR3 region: CASSQGTGGSNQPQHF. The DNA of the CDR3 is TGCGCCAGCAGCCAAGGCACTGGAGGGAGCAATCAGCCCCAGCATTTT.

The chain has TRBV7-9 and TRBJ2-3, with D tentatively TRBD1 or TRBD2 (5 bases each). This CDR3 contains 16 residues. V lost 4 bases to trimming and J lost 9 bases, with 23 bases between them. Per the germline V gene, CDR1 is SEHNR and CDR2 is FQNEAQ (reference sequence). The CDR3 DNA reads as TGTGCCAGCAGCTGGGGGTTGTCCGAGAAATTGGTAACGCAGTATTTT. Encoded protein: CASSWGLSEKLVTQYF.

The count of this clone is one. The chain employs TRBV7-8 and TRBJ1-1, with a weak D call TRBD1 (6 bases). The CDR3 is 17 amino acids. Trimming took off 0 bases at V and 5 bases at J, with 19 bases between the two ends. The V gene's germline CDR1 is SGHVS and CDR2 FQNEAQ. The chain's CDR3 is CASSLAQGWAGWTEAFF. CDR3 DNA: TGTGCCAGCAGCTTAGCTCAGGGGTGGGCTGGGTGGACTGAAGCTTTCTTT.

The chain's CDR3 is CASSSVRLAGYGYEQYF. The CDR3 DNA reads as TGTGCCAGCAGCTCTGTCCGACTAGCGGGATATGGGTACGAGCAGTACTTC. The rearrangement links TRBV7-8 to TRBJ2-7; the match to TRBD2 covers 11 bases. CDR3 length equals 17 residues. With V trimmed by 4 bases and J by 4 bases, 12 bases remained unmatched. Per germline, CDR1 SGHVS and CDR2 FQNEAQ.

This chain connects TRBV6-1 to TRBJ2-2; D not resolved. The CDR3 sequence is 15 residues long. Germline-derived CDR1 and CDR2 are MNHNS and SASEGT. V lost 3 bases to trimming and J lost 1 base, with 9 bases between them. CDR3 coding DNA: TGTGCCAGCAGTGAGTACAATAGGAACACCGGGGAGCTGTTTTTT. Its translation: CASSEYNRNTGELFF.

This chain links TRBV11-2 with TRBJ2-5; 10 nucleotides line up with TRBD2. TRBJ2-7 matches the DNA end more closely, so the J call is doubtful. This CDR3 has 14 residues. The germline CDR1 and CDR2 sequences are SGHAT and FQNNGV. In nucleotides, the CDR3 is TGTGCCAGCAGCCTAGCGGGAGAGTCCTACGAGCAGTACTTC. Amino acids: CASSLAGESYEQYF.

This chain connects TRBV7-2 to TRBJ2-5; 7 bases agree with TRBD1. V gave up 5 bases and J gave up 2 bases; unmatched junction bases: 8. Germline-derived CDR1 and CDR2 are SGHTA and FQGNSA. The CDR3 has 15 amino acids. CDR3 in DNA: TGTGCCAGCAGCGTGGGACAGTTCATTCAAGAGACCCAGTACTTC. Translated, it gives CASSVGQFIQETQYF.

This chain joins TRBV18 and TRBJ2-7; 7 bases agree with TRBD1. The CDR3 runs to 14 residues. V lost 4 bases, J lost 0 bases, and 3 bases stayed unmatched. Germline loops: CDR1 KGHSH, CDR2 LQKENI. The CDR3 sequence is CASSHRDSSYEQYF. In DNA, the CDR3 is TGTGCCAGCTCACATAGGGACAGCTCCTACGAGCAGTACTTC.

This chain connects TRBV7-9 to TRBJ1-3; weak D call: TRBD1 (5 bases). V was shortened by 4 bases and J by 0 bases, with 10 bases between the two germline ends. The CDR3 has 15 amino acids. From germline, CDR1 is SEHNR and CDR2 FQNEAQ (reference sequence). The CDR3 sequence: CASSYGAASGNTIYF. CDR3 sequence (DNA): TGTGCCAGCAGCTACGGGGCAGCCTCTGGAAACACCATATATTTT.

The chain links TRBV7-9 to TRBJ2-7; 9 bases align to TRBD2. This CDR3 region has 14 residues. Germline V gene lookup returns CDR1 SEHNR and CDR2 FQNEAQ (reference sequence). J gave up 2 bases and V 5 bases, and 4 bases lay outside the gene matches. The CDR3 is CASSTTSGAYEQYF. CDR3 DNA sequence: TGTGCCAGCAGCACGACTAGCGGAGCCTACGAGCAGTACTTC.

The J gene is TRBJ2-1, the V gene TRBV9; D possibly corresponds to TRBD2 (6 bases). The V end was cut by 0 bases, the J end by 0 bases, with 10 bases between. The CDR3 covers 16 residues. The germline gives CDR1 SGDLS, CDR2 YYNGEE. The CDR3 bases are TGTGCCAGCAGCGTAGATGCGGGGCTCTCCTACAATGAGCAGTTCTTC. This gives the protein CASSVDAGLSYNEQFF.

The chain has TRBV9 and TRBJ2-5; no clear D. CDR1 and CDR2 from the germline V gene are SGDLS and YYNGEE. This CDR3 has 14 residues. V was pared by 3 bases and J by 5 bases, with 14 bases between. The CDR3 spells CASSASRNEETQYF. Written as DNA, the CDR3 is TGTGCCAGCAGCGCATCAAGGAACGAGGAGACCCAGTACTTC.